Below, 13 T cell receptor beta chains from the same sample are listed, as sequenced in a study of blood T cell repertoires in COVID-19. The table came from immunoSEQ multiplex PCR; TCRdb's copy has only in-frame clones and leaves some out. The table shows around 94,000 clones, with around 81% occurring only once. The sequenced sample consisted of peripheral blood. The receptors originated from a man between 45 and 60 years old with acute or convalescent COVID-19.

V and J are TRBV5-1 and TRBJ1-1, with D possibly matching TRBD1 (6 bases). CDR3 length: 16 residues. Germline values: CDR1 SGHRS, CDR2 YFSETQ. Trimming shortened V by 3 bases and J by 0 bases, and 15 bases separated the two germline ends. The CDR3 DNA sequence: TGCGCCAGCAGCTCCCAGAACAGGGACATGAACACTGAAGCTTTCTTT. Protein: CASSSQNRDMNTEAFF.

This clone occurred once. The DNA for the CDR3 is TGTGCCAGCAGTGGTCAGGCCACTGAAGCTTTCTTT. Protein sequence: CASSGQATEAFF. The V gene is TRBV2, the J gene TRBJ1-1; D gene ambiguous. Germline V CDR1 and CDR2: SNHLY, FYNNEI. V lost 4 bases and J lost 4, with 7 bases in between. This CDR3 is built from 12 residues.

This sequence joins TRBV6-5 and TRBJ1-1; tentatively, D is TRBD1 (5 bases). The CDR3 is made up of 13 amino acids. The germline gives CDR1 MNHEY, CDR2 SVGAGI. Trimming pared 2 bases from V and 7 bases from J, leaving 11 bases between. The CDR3 loop is CASSYGQYDEAFF. CDR3 nucleotides: TGTGCCAGCAGTTACGGACAATATGATGAAGCTTTCTTT.

In DNA, the CDR3 is TGTGCCAGTAGAGTTCGGTCAAATCAGCCCCAGCATTTT. Translation: CASRVRSNQPQHF. The chain carries TRBV19 and TRBJ1-5; no clear D. The CDR3 covers 13 residues. Trimming took 6 bases from V and 4 from J, leaving 10 bases between them. Germline V lookup: CDR1 LNHDA, CDR2 SQIVND (reference sequence).

The chain recombines TRBV28 with TRBJ1-4; D perhaps matches TRBD1 (5 bases). Germline CDR1 MDHEN, CDR2 SYDVKM. The CDR3 has 13 amino acids. V lost 6 bases and J 6 bases, leaving 11 bases between the germline ends. CDR3 region: CASRGGPDEKLFF. The CDR3 nucleotides read TGTGCCAGCAGGGGGGGTCCGGATGAAAAACTGTTTTTT.

The chain links TRBV4-1 to TRBJ1-2; a weak D match, TRBD1 (6 bases). The CDR3 covers 13 residues. Germline CDR1 and CDR2: MGHRA and YSYEKL. V was clipped by 5 bases and J by 7 bases, with 14 bases between them. In DNA form, the CDR3 reads TGCGCCAGCAGCACCCGCACAGGGAGTGGCTACACCTTC. Residues: CASSTRTGSGYTF.

This rearrangement joins TRBV11-2 to TRBJ2-3, with 9 bases that match TRBD1. With V trimmed by 7 bases and J by 3 bases, 11 bases remained unmatched. This CDR3 has 16 amino acids. Germline assignment: CDR1 SGHAT and CDR2 FQNNGV. CDR3 residues: CASNPGQGRWTDTQYF. For the CDR3, the DNA is TGTGCCAGCAACCCGGGACAGGGACGATGGACAGATACGCAGTATTTT.

DNA of the CDR3: TGTGCCACCAGTGATTACGGGGTACGAGGCTACACCTTC. This translates into CATSDYGVRGYTF. The gene calls are TRBV24-1 and TRBJ1-2; D unclear. Trimming shortened V by 2 bases and J by 8 bases, and 11 bases separated the two germline ends. CDR1 and CDR2 from the germline V gene are KGHDR and SFDVKD. The CDR3 totals 13 residues.

The chain has TRBV2 and TRBJ1-2; D gene unclear. The CDR3 length is 11 residues. CDR1 and CDR2 from the germline V gene are SNHLY and FYNNEI. The V gene lost 7 bases and the J gene lost 10 bases, with 13 bases spanning the gap. CDR3 DNA sequence: TGTGCCAGCACCCCGGGGATATTCTACACCTTC. Translating gives CASTPGIFYTF.

This chain links TRBV10-3 with TRBJ1-1; D might be TRBD1 (6 bases). Germline CDR1 and CDR2: ENHRY and SYGVKD. The V end lost 2 bases, the J end lost 4 bases, and 11 bases lay between the germline ends. The CDR3 has 14 residues. This chain's CDR3 is CAISEDQGITEAFF. CDR3 nucleotides: TGTGCCATCAGTGAGGACCAGGGGATCACTGAAGCTTTCTTT.

The rearrangement joins TRBV29-1 to TRBJ2-5; TRBD1 aligns across 12 bases. The CDR3 is 15 amino acids. V lost 6 bases and J lost 1; bases outside the gene matches: 6. From germline, CDR1 is SQVTM and CDR2 ANQGSEA. CDR3: CSVAGTGGFQETQYF. The CDR3 nucleotides are TGCAGCGTGGCGGGGACAGGGGGCTTCCAAGAGACCCAGTACTTC.

The chain recombines TRBV5-5 with TRBJ1-2; D gene uncertain. This CDR3 region has 14 residues. V was cut by 1 base and J by 0 bases, with 7 bases left in between. Germline values: CDR1 SGHKS, CDR2 YYEKEE (reference sequence). The CDR3 coding sequence is TGTGCCAGCAGCTTGAGCGGGGCTAACTATGGCTACACCTTC. This sequence encodes CASSLSGANYGYTF.

This clone has just a few counts. This rearrangement joins TRBV29-1 to TRBJ2-7; no clear D. The CDR3 is 12 amino acids. V was clipped by 4 bases and J by 4 bases, with 11 bases between them. Germline CDR1 and CDR2: SQVTM and ANQGSEA. For the CDR3, the DNA is TGCAGCGTTGCGGCACAGCAGTACGAGCAGTACTTC. Encoded protein: CSVAAQQYEQYF.